One TCR beta chain is described in this entry. This sample is part of a study of cytomegalovirus exposure and HLA in healthy donors. The PCR contained 60 Vbeta and 13 Jbeta primers. TCRdb keeps only in-frame clones here, not all; method: immunoSEQ multiplex PCR. The sample shows approximately 75,000 clones, roughly 84% of them seen only once. The CDR3 is 16 residues long. Sequences were obtained from PBMCs. J is TRBJ2-2 and V is TRBV21-1; TRBD1 reflects the table's D call only, with no check against the DNA. TRBV21-1 is a pseudogene. The sequence came from a man between 70 and 80 years old in good health and CMV-seropositive. The CDR3 bases are TGTGCCAGCAGCAAAGCGCGTTCAGGGTTCACCGGGGAGCTGTTTTTT. It specifies CASSKARSGFTGELFF.